Listed below are T cell receptor beta chains from one sample, sequenced in a study of cytomegalovirus exposure and HLA in healthy donors. Using immunoSEQ multiplex PCR, the repertoire was profiled, and TCRdb retains in-frame clones only, with some absent. The table lists 150,000 to 200,000 clones, approximately 78% of them singletons. The sample taken for sequencing was PBMCs. The receptors here all came from a male donor in good health and CMV-seronegative. Each CDR3 is given with its conserved first and last residue. D genes are given only for firm matches. For some rows the clone size is stated as once, few or many, or as a class when expanded; others skip it.

NA	NA	TRBV2	TRBJ1-2	CASWGRGSNGYTF	TGTGCCAGCTGGGGCAGGGGATCTAATGGCTACACCTTC
NA	few	TRBV5-1	TRBJ1-1	CASSFFVNTEAFF	TGCGCCAGCAGCTTTTTCGTCAACACTGAAGCTTTCTTT
NA	NA	TRBV29-1	TRBJ1-1	CSARGTRQMNTEAFF	TGCAGCGCCAGAGGGACTAGACAGATGAACACTGAAGCTTTCTTT
NA	NA	TRBV27	TRBJ1-1	CASKNSVNTEAFF	TGTGCCAGCAAGAACTCGGTGAACACTGAAGCTTTCTTT
NA	NA	TRBV6-6	TRBJ1-1	CASSYSGATEAFF	TGTGCCAGCAGTTACTCGGGGGCTACTGAAGCTTTCTTT
TRBD2	NA	TRBV5-6	TRBJ2-3	CASSLGRGAADTQYF	TGTGCCAGCAGCTTGGGGCGGGGGGCGGCAGATACGCAGTATTTT
TRBD2	NA	TRBV4-1	TRBJ2-2	CASSSGREGRTGELFF	TGCGCCAGCAGCTCTGGGCGGGAGGGCCGTACCGGGGAGCTGTTTTTT
TRBD2	NA	TRBV4-3	TRBJ2-3	CASSKTRLAGPVGSQRRQYF	TGCGCCAGCAGCAAGACCCGACTAGCGGGACCAGTCGGGTCGCAGAGAAGGCAGTATTTT
NA	NA	TRBV7-9	TRBJ2-2	CASSRSESDTGELFF	TGTGCCAGCAGCCGGAGTGAGTCGGACACCGGGGAGCTGTTTTTT
NA	NA	TRBV18	TRBJ1-3	CASSPGQSSGNTIYF	TGTGCCAGCTCACCCGGACAGAGCTCTGGAAACACCATATATTTT
NA	NA	TRBV19	TRBJ1-1	CASRGHLTGNTEAFF	TGTGCCAGTAGAGGTCACCTAACAGGCAACACTGAAGCTTTCTTT
TRBD2	NA	TRBV19	TRBJ2-5	CAIGRVGETQYF	TGTGCCATAGGGAGGGTGGGGGAGACCCAGTACTTC
NA	NA	TRBV11-3	TRBJ2-2	CASSLVGELFF	TGTGCCAGCAGCCTCGTTGGGGAGCTGTTTTTT
TRBD2	NA	TRBV11-2	TRBJ2-7	CASSLSGTTSYEQYF	TGTGCCAGCAGCCTTTCCGGGACTACTTCCTACGAGCAGTACTTC
TRBD1	NA	TRBV6-5	TRBJ2-7	CASSYSQGPSYEQYF	TGTGCCAGCAGTTACTCACAGGGGCCCTCCTACGAGCAGTACTTC
NA	NA	TRBV5-6	TRBJ2-7	CASSPEGVLGYEQYF	TGTGCCAGCAGCCCCGAGGGGGTCCTCGGCTACGAGCAGTACTTC
TRBD1	NA	TRBV28	TRBJ2-3	CASSLYRGQGDTQYF	TGTGCCAGCAGTTTATACAGGGGGCAGGGAGATACGCAGTATTTT
TRBD1	once	TRBV6-5	TRBJ2-7	CASRPGQSSYEQYF	TGTGCCAGTCGGCCGGGACAGAGCTCCTACGAGCAGTACTTC
TRBD1	NA	TRBV2	TRBJ2-5	CASSWTGGQETQYF	TGTGCCAGCAGCTGGACAGGGGGCCAAGAGACCCAGTACTTC
TRBD2	once	TRBV7-2	TRBJ2-1	CASSLANGGRAGEQFF	TGTGCCAGCAGCTTAGCGAATGGCGGGAGGGCCGGTGAGCAGTTCTTC
TRBD1	few	TRBV7-3	TRBJ2-7	CASSLRQGGHEQYF	TGTGCCAGCAGCTTACGACAGGGCGGGCACGAGCAGTACTTC
TRBD2	NA	TRBV6-1	TRBJ2-7	CASSDGGRVAEQYF	TGTGCCAGCAGTGACGGCGGGAGGGTTGCCGAGCAGTACTTC
NA	few	TRBV5-6	TRBJ2-2	CASSLAGATGELFF	TGTGCCAGCAGCCTGGCTGGGGCCACCGGGGAGCTGTTTTTT
NA	NA	TRBV7-2	TRBJ2-7	CASSGGQGSAYEQYF	TGTGCCAGCAGCGGTGGCCAGGGGTCCGCCTACGAGCAGTACTTC
TRBD1	once	TRBV27	TRBJ2-5	CASSLLGTGSETQYF	TGTGCCAGCAGTTTATTGGGGACAGGGTCAGAGACCCAGTACTTC
TRBD1	NA	TRBV5-1	TRBJ2-3	CASSLGGTASTDTQYF	TGCGCCAGCAGCTTGGGTGGGACAGCCAGCACAGATACGCAGTATTTT
NA	NA	TRBV5-1	TRBJ1-1	CASREGTNTEAFF	TGCGCCAGCAGGGAGGGGACGAACACTGAAGCTTTCTTT
TRBD1	NA	TRBV5-4	TRBJ2-7	CASRMDRGHSYEQYF	TGTGCCAGCAGAATGGACAGGGGACACTCCTACGAGCAGTACTTC
NA	NA	TRBV5-1	TRBJ2-7	CASSRAERFNTYEQYF	TGCGCCAGCAGTCGGGCGGAGCGGTTCAATACCTACGAGCAGTACTTC
TRBD2	once	TRBV30	TRBJ2-2	CAWSKLAGGPTGELFF	TGTGCCTGGAGTAAGCTAGCGGGGGGCCCCACCGGGGAGCTGTTTTTT